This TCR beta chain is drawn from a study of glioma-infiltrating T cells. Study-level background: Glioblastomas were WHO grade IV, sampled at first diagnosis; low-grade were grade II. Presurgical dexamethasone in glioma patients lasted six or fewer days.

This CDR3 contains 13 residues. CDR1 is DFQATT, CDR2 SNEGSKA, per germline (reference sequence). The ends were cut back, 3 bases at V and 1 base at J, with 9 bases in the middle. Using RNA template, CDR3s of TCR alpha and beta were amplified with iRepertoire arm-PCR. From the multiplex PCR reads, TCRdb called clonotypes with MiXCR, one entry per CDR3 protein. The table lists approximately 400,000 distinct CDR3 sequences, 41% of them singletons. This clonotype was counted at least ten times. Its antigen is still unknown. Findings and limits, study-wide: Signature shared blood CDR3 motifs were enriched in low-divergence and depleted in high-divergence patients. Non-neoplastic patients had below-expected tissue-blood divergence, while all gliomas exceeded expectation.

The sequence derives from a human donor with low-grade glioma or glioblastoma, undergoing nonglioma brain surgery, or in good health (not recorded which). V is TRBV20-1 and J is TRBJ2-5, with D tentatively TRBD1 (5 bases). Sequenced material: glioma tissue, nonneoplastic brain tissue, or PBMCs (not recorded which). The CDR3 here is CSASTDSQETQYF. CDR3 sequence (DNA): TGCAGTGCTAGTACCGACAGCCAAGAGACCCAGTACTTC.